These 8 T cell receptor beta chains share one sample of origin, sequenced in a study of shared clonotypes between healthy human individuals. Libraries were prepared by immunoSEQ multiplex PCR; TCRdb keeps only in-frame clonotypes and omits some of them. This sample has under 2.5 million clones, with around 92% found just once. Sequencing input: naive CD4+ T cells from PBMCs. Subset in this sample: CD45RA+ positively selected. The origin of the receptors is a man between 18 and 35 years old in good health. Some clones in this sample may be carry-over from other donors' samples.

The chain has TRBV4-3 and TRBJ2-1; 11 bases align to TRBD2. V dropped 2 bases and J dropped 3; count of bases not matched to a gene: 6. Germline CDR1 LGHNA, CDR2 YSLEER. The CDR3 spans 17 residues. DNA of the CDR3: TGCGCCAGCAGCCAATCCACCGGGACTAGCGGCTACAATGAGCAGTTCTTC. As protein: CASSQSTGTSGYNEQFF.

There are a few counts of this clone. This chain links TRBV5-1 with TRBJ1-1; possibly TRBD1 for D (5 bases). This CDR3 has 16 residues. Germline V CDR1 and CDR2: SGHRS, YFSETQ. Trimming took off 0 bases at V and 1 base at J, with 13 bases between the two ends. CDR3 sequence: CASSLAGLSWNTEAFF. CDR3 in DNA: TGCGCCAGCAGCTTGGCGGGACTTAGCTGGAACACTGAAGCTTTCTTT.

With respect to this clone: The identical CDR3 is also encoded by other nucleotide sequences in the sample. This chain uses TRBV9 with TRBJ1-1; 9 nucleotides agree with TRBD1. Germline V gives CDR1 SGDLS, CDR2 YYNGEE. This CDR3 spans 14 amino acids. The trim removed 4 bases at V and 1 base at J, leaving 2 bases unmatched. In DNA form, the CDR3 reads TGTGCCAGCAGCTCGGGACAGGGGAACACTGAAGCTTTCTTT. It specifies CASSSGQGNTEAFF.

CDR3 sequence reads: CASSPTPGMHAGELFF. In DNA, the CDR3 is TGTGCCAGCAGCCCTACCCCGGGGATGCACGCCGGGGAGCTGTTTTTT. The V and J genes are TRBV7-3 and TRBJ2-2; maybe TRBD2 (5 bases). Germline CDR1 and CDR2: SGHTA and FQGTGA. V dropped 5 bases and J dropped 6 bases, with 19 bases sitting between them. The CDR3 length is 16 residues.

The chain uses TRBV29-1 and TRBJ2-5; the match to TRBD2 covers 7 bases. The closer fit of TRBJ2-7 to the DNA end suggests the J call may be wrong. The CDR3 totals 13 residues. Germline values: CDR1 SQVTM, CDR2 ANQGSEA. CDR3 in DNA: TGCAGCAGGAACCTCCGGGACTATTACGAGCAGTACTTC. Its protein is CSRNLRDYYEQYF.

In its sample, this clone was seen once. The same CDR3 can be traced to other DNA sequences in this sample. J is TRBJ1-2 and V is TRBV28; no definite D call. This CDR3 has 11 amino acids. Deletions cut 6 bases from V and 8 bases from J, with 10 bases between. Germline-derived CDR1 and CDR2 are MDHEN and SYDVKM. CDR3 nucleotide sequence: TGTGCCAGCAGCCTGTCGTGGGGCTACACCTTC. Translation: CASSLSWGYTF.

CDR3 coding DNA: TGTGCCAGCAGTTTGGTGGGAGGGGTCTCCTACGAGCAGTACTTC. Amino acid sequence: CASSLVGGVSYEQYF. J is TRBJ2-5 and V is TRBV28; 7 nucleotides align to TRBD2. Near its end, the DNA agrees better with TRBJ2-7, so the J call may be wrong. The CDR3 covers 15 residues. Germline assignment: CDR1 MDHEN and CDR2 SYDVKM.

This clone was picked up a small number of times. J is TRBJ1-1 and V is TRBV29-1; D gene ambiguous. The CDR3 covers 12 residues. Trimming left V 3 bases short and J 1 base short, with 6 bases between. Per the germline V gene, CDR1 is SQVTM and CDR2 is ANQGSEA. DNA of the CDR3: TGCAGCGTTGAGCAGTCGAACACTGAAGCTTTCTTT. Its protein product is CSVEQSNTEAFF.